This T cell receptor (beta chain) appears in the sequencing data of a study of blood T cell repertoires in COVID-19. About the study: There were acute and convalescent COVID-19 samples, and they came from the United States, Italy and Spain. T cells, B-cell-depleted T cells, or PBMCs provided the cDNA or gDNA that served as material.

Original handling: Estimated nucleated cell counts came from reference gene primer amplification. Measured with immunoSEQ multiplex PCR; TCRdb has only the in-frame clones, and not every one. The DNA gave D and trimming, while V, J and clone size come from that table. The sample lists around 140,000 clones; roughly 84% were seen once. This clone was seen a handful of times. Specimen: peripheral blood. The clonotype comes from a woman of 80 years or more with acute or convalescent COVID-19.

CDR3 DNA: TGTGCCAGCAGTCAGATACAGGGTACTAATGAAAAACTGTTTTTT. Translation: CASSQIQGTNEKLFF. The genes are TRBV2 and TRBJ1-4; TRBD1 might be the D (6 bases). V lost 5 bases to trimming and J lost 2 bases, with 12 bases between them. The CDR3 has 15 residues. Germline CDR1 SNHLY, CDR2 FYNNEI. Full variable domain (missing parts from reference TRBV2 and TRBJ1-4): EPEVTQTPSHQVTQMGQEVILRCVPISNHLYFYWYRQILGQKVEFLVSFYNNEISEKSEIFDDQFSVERPDGSNFTLKIRSTKLEDSAMYFCASSQIQGTNEKLFFGSGTQLSVL.